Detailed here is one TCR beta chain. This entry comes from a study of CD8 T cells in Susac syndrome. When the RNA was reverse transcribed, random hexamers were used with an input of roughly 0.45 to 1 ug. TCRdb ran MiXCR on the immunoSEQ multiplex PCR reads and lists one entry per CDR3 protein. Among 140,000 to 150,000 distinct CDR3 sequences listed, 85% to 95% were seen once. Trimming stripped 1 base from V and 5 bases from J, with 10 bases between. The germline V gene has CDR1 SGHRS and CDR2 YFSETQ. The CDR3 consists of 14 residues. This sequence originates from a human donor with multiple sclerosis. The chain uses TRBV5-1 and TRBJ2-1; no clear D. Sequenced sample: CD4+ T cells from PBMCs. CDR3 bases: TGCGCCAGCAGCTTGAATACTGCAAACAATGAGCAGTTCTTC. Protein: CASSLNTANNEQFF.